Following are 14 T cell receptor beta chains from one sample sequenced in a study of CD8+ T cells in alopecia areata (dated by TCRdb to 2017 to 2018). The treatment or condition label of this sample denotes: oral pan-JAK inhibitor, 5-10 mg twice daily. The library was made by the immunoSEQ multiplex PCR assay. RNA was extracted from all samples and reverse transcribed into cDNA, which served as template for TCR sequencing. The source is immuneACCESS, and TCRdb retained only in-frame sequences with V and J called. Part of the clones is not carried over; for the studies checked, unresolved V genes explain less than half of this, and the remainder is unexplained. The sample has just under 65,000 clones on record, 46% of them singletons. Together, the top ten hold just over 20% of the sample. Sequenced here: CD8+ T cells sorted from blood, sampled at approximately week 37, from a patient treated with tofacitinib. These receptors all come from a human donor with alopecia areata.

This clone came up once. The rearrangement links TRBV2 to TRBJ2-2; 9 nucleotides line up with TRBD1. In germline, CDR1 is SNHLY, CDR2 FYNNEI. Unmatched junction bases numbered 7, after V lost 5 bases and J lost 6 bases. There are 15 residues in the CDR3. The CDR3 DNA sequence: TGTGCCAGCAGTACATGGGGACAGGGCGCCGGGGAGCTGTTTTTT. Protein sequence: CASSTWGQGAGELFF.

The V call is TRBV4-3, the J call TRBJ2-7; 10 positions agree with TRBD2. The CDR3 sequence is 15 residues long. Looked up from germline, CDR1 is LGHNA and CDR2 is YSLEER. The V gene end was trimmed by 2 bases and the J gene end by 4 bases; junction bases not matched to a gene: 5. In DNA form, the CDR3 reads TGCGCCAGCAGCCAAAGCCTAGCGGGAGTATACGAGCAGTACTTC. It yields the protein CASSQSLAGVYEQYF.

J is TRBJ2-7 and V is TRBV4-1; TRBD1 aligns across 9 bases. V trimming: 0 bases; J trimming: 2 bases; junction bases outside the gene matches: 2. Germline CDR1 is MGHRA and CDR2 is YSYEKL. The CDR3 is made up of 15 amino acids. CDR3 bases: TGCGCCAGCAGCCAAGAGGGACAGGGTACCTACGAGCAGTACTTC. Translation gives CASSQEGQGTYEQYF.

The J gene is TRBJ2-5, the V gene TRBV13, with D perhaps TRBD1 (6 bases). V lost 4 bases and J lost 4, with 13 bases in between. Looked up from germline, CDR1 is PRHDT and CDR2 is FYEKMQ (reference sequence). CDR3 length: 14 residues. In DNA, the CDR3 is TGTGCCAGCAGCTCCCAGGGGAGCCCAGAGACCCAGTACTTC. It translates to CASSSQGSPETQYF.

This sequence joins TRBV9 and TRBJ2-1, with 14 bases identical to TRBD2. Trimming took 4 bases from V and 0 from J; bases not matched to a gene: 12. CDR1 is SGDLS and CDR2 is YYNGEE in the germline V gene. The CDR3 extends over 20 amino acids. In DNA form, the CDR3 reads TGTGCCAGCAGCTCAGGAAGACTAGCGGGAGGGCCGAGCTCCTACAATGAGCAGTTCTTC. Amino acids: CASSSGRLAGGPSSYNEQFF.

The rearrangement joins TRBV29-1 to TRBJ2-7; either TRBD1 or TRBD2 may fit D (6 bases each). Trimming took off 1 base at V and 1 base at J, with 11 bases between the two ends. CDR3 length: 14 residues. Germline loops: CDR1 SQVTM, CDR2 ANQGSEA. The CDR3 DNA reads TGCAGCGTTGAAGGGGGGGCGGCGTCCTACGAGCAGTACTTC. This codes for CSVEGGAASYEQYF.

This clone was observed at least ten times. The CDR3 protein is CASSESAGGTGELFF. The DNA for the CDR3 is TGTGCCAGCAGTGAGTCCGCGGGAGGCACCGGGGAGCTGTTTTTT. The V and J genes are TRBV6-4 and TRBJ2-2; 8 bases line up with TRBD2. Germline lookup yields CDR1 MRHNA and CDR2 SNTAGT. The CDR3 contains 15 residues. Trimming removed 3 bases from V and 4 bases from J; junction bases left unmatched: 4.

The V call is TRBV7-9, the J call TRBJ1-5; unclear D gene. The CDR3 loop spans 14 amino acids. The V gene's germline CDR1 is SEHNR and CDR2 FQNEAQ (reference sequence). V was shortened by 5 bases and J by 1 base, with 9 bases between the two germline ends. Here the CDR3 DNA reads TGTGCCAGCAGCAAGGGTGGGAGCAATCAGCCCCAGCATTTT. The encoded protein is CASSKGGSNQPQHF.

The chain carries TRBV2 and TRBJ2-6, with no clear D. Per the germline V gene, CDR1 is SNHLY and CDR2 is FYNNEI. V lost 7 bases, J lost 0 bases, and 10 bases lay in between. There are 15 residues in the CDR3. The CDR3 loop is CASTVGASGANVLTF. CDR3 nucleotides: TGTGCCAGCACGGTTGGTGCCTCTGGGGCCAACGTCCTGACTTTC.

This sequence joins TRBV7-9 and TRBJ2-7; 12 nucleotides line up with TRBD2. V was clipped by 4 bases and J by 3 bases; unmatched bases: 7. This CDR3 has 16 amino acids. Germline V gene data show CDR1 as SEHNR and CDR2 as FQNEAQ (reference sequence). CDR3 nucleotides: TGTGCCAGCAGCTCGCGGACTAGCGGGGCCCTCTACGAGCAGTACTTC. Translating gives CASSSRTSGALYEQYF.

This clone has only a few counts. The chain has TRBV30 and TRBJ1-4, with D unclear. Looked up from germline, CDR1 is GTSNPN and CDR2 is SVGIG (reference sequence). Trimming took 5 bases from V and 0 from J, leaving 10 bases between them. This CDR3 contains 14 residues. DNA of the CDR3: TGTGCCTGGGCCGAACACACAACTAATGAAAAACTGTTTTTT. It translates to CAWAEHTTNEKLFF.

This clone came up once. The chain has TRBV14 and TRBJ2-4, with TRBD2 matching over 8 bases. V lost 2 bases, J lost 5 bases, and 11 bases stayed unmatched. The CDR3 totals 17 residues. CDR1 is SGHDN, CDR2 FVKESK, per germline. CDR3 protein: CASSQRAPGLDENIQYF. The CDR3 coding sequence is TGTGCCAGCAGCCAACGGGCACCGGGACTAGACGAAAACATTCAGTACTTC.

The sample holds a few counts of this clone. The V and J genes are TRBV15 and TRBJ2-3; D remains unclear. The V and J ends lost 5 bases and 0 bases respectively, with 9 bases between them. The CDR3 extends over 14 amino acids. Germline V CDR1 and CDR2: LNHNV, YYDKDF (reference sequence). The CDR3 DNA follows: TGTGCCACCAGCCGTGACTTGAGCACAGATACGCAGTATTTT. Encoded protein: CATSRDLSTDTQYF.

This clone came up a few times. The CDR3 loop reads CASSQGNRAADTQYF. CDR3 bases: TGCGCCAGCAGCCAAGGGAACCGGGCAGCAGATACGCAGTATTTT. The gene calls are TRBV4-3 and TRBJ2-3; D gene uncertain. The CDR3 consists of 15 residues. Germline V gene lookup returns CDR1 LGHNA and CDR2 YSLEER. The V gene lost 1 base and the J gene lost 4 bases, with 12 bases spanning the gap.